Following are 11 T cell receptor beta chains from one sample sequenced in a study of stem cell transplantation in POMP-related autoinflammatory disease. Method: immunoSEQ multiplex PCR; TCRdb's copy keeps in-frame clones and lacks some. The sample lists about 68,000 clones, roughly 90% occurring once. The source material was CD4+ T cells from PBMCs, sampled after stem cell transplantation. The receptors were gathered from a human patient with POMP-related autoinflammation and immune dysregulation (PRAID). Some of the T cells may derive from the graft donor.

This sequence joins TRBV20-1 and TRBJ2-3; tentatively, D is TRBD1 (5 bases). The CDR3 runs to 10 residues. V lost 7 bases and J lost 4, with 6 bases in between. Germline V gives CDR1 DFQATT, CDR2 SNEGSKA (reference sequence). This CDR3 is CSVGADTQYF. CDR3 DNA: TGCAGTGTAGGGGCAGATACGCAGTATTTT.

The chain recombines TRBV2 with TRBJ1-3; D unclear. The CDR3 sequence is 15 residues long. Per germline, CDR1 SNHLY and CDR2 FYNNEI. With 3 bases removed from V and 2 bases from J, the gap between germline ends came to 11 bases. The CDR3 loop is CASSESRVTGNTIYF. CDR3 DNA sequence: TGTGCCAGCAGTGAGTCGAGAGTCACTGGAAACACCATATATTTT. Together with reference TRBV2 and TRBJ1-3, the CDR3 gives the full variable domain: EPEVTQTPSHQVTQMGQEVILRCVPISNHLYFYWYRQILGQKVEFLVSFYNNEISEKSEIFDDQFSVERPDGSNFTLKIRSTKLEDSAMYFCASSESRVTGNTIYFGEGSWLTVV.

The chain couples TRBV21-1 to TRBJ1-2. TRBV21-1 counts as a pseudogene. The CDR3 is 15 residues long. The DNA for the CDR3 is TGTGCCAGCAGCCGGGGGACGTCGCGGTACTATGGCTACACCTTC. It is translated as CASSRGTSRYYGYTF.

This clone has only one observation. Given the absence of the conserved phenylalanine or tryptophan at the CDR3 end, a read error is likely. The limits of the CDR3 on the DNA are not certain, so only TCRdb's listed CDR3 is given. CDR3 sequence reads: CAISDRGRFPSV. The chain combines TRBV10-3 with TRBJ2-3; the table assigns TRBD1, which was not confirmed against the DNA. CDR1 and CDR2 from the germline V gene are ENHRY and SYGVKD. The CDR3 is 12 residues long, counting both termini.

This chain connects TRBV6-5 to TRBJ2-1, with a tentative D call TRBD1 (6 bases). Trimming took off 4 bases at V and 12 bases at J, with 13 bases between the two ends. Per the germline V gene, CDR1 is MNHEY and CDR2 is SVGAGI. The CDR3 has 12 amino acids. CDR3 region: CASSSTQGRQFF. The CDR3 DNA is TGTGCCAGCAGTTCTACACAGGGTCGGCAGTTCTTC.

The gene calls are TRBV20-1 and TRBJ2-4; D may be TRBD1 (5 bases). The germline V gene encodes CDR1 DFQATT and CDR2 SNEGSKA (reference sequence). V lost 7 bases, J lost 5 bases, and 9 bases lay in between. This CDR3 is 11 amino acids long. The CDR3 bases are TGCAGTGTCTCGACAGAAAACATTCAGTACTTC. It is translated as CSVSTENIQYF.

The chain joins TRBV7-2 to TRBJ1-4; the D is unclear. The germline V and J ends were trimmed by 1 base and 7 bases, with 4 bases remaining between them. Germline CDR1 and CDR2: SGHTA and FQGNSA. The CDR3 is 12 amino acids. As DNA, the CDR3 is TGTGCCAGCAGCTTAGGACGTGAAAAACTGTTTTTT. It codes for CASSLGREKLFF.

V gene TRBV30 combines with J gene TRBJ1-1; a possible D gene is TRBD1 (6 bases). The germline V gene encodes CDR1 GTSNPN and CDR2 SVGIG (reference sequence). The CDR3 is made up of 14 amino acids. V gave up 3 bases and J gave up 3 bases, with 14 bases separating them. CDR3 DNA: TGTGCCTGGAGAACAGGGTTGGTTGACACTGAAGCTTTCTTT. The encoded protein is CAWRTGLVDTEAFF. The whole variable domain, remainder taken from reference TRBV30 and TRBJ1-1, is SQTIHQWPATLVQPVGSPLSLECTVEGTSNPNLYWYRQAAGRGLQLLFYSVGIGQISSEVPQNLSASRPQDRQFILSSKKLLLSDSGFYLCAWRTGLVDTEAFFGQGTRLTVV.

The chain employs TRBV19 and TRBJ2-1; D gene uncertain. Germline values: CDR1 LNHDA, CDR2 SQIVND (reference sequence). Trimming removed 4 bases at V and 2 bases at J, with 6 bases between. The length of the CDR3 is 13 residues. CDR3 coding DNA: TGTGCCAGTAGTAGAGCTCCCTACAATGAGCAGTTCTTC. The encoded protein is CASSRAPYNEQFF.

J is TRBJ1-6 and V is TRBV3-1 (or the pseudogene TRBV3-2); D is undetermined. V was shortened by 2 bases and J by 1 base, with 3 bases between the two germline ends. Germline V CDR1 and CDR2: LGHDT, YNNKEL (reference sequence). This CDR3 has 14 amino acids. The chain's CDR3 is CASSQRSYNSPLHF. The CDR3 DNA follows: TGTGCCAGCAGCCAACGATCCTATAATTCACCCCTCCACTTT.

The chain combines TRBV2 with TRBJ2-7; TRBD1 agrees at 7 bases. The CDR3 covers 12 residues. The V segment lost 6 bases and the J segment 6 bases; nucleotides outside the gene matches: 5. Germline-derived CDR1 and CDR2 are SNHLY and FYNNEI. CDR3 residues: CASSGTAGEQYV. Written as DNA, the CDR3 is TGTGCCAGCAGCGGGACAGCAGGCGAGCAGTACGTC.